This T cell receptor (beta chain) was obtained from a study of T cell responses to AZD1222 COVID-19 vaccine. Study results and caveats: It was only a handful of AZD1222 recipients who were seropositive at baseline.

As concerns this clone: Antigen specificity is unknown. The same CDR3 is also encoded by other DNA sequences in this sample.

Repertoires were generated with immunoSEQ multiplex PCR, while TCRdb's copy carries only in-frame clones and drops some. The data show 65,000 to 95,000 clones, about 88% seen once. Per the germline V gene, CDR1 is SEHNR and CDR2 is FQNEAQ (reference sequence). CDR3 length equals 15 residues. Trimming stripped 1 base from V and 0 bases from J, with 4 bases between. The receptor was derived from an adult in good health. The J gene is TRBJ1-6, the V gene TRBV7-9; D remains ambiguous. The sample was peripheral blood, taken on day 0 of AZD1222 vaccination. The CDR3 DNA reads TGTGCCAGCAGCTTAGGAAGCTCCTATAATTCACCCCTCCACTTT. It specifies CASSLGSSYNSPLHF.